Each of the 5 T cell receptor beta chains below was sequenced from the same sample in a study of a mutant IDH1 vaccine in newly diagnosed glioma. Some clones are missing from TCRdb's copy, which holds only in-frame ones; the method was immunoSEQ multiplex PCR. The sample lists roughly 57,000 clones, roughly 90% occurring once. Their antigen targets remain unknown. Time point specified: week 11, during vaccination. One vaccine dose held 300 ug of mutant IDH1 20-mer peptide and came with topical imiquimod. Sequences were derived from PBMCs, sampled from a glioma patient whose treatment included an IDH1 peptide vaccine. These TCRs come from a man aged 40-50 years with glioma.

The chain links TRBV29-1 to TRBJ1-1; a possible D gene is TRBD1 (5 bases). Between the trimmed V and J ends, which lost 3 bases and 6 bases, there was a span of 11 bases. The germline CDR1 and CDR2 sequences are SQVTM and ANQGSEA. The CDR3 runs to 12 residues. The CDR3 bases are TGCAGCGTTGACAGGGTCTCTTCTGAAGCTTTCTTT. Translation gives CSVDRVSSEAFF.

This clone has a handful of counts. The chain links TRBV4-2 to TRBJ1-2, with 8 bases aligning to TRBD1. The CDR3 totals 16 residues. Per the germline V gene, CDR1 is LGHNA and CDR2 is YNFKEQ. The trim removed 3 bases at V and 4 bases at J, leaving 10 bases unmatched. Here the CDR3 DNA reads TGTGCCAGCAGCCAGGGGGCCGGGACAGGTATCTATGGCTACACCTTC. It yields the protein CASSQGAGTGIYGYTF.

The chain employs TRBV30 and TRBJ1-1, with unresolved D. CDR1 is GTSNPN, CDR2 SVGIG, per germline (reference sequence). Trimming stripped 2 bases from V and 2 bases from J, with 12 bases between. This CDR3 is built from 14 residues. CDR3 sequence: CAWSRGGSNTEAFF. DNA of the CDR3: TGTGCCTGGAGTCGGGGAGGAAGTAACACTGAAGCTTTCTTT.

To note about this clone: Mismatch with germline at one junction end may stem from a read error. In DNA form, the CDR3 reads TGTGCCAGCAGTGAATTTAGGCTGCAGGCGGGGCGTAACTTC. Translation gives CASSEFRLQAGRNF. V usage is TRBV6-1 and J usage is TRBJ2-5; TRBD2 might be the D (6 bases). The CDR3 totals 14 residues. Germline assignment: CDR1 MNHNS and CDR2 SASEGT.

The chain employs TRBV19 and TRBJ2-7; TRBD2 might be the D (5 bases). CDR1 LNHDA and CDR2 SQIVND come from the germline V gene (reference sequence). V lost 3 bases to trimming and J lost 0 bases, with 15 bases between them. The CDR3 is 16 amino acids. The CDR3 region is CASSIQYGVSSYEQYF. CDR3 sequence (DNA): TGTGCCAGTAGTATTCAGTACGGGGTTAGCTCCTACGAGCAGTACTTC.